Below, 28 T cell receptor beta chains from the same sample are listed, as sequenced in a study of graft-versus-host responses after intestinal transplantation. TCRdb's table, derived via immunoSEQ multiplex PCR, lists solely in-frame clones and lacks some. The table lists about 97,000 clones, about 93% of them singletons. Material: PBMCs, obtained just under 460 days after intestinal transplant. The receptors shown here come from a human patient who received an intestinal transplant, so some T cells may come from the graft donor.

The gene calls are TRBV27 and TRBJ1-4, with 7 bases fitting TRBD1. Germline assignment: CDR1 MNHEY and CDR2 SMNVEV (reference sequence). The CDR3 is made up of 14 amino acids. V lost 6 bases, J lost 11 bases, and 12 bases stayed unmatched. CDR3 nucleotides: TGTGCCAGCAGGGCGGGACAGCTATCGTCGAAACTGTTTTTT. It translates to CASRAGQLSSKLFF.

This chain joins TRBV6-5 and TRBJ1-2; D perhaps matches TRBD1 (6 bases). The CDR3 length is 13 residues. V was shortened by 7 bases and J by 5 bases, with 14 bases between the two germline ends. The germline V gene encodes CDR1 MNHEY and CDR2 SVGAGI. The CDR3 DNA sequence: TGTGCCAGCACCAGAAAGGACAGTTATGGCTACACCTTC. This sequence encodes CASTRKDSYGYTF.

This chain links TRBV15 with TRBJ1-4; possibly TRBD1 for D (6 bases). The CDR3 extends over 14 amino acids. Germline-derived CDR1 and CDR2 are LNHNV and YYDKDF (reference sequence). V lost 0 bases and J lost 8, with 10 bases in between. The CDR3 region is CATSREGAIEKLFF. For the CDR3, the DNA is TGTGCCACCAGCAGAGAGGGGGCGATCGAAAAACTGTTTTTT.

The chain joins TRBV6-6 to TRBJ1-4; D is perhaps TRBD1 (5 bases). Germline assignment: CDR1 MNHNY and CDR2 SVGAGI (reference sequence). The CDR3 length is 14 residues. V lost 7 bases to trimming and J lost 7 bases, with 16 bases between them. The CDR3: CASTFGRASEKLFF. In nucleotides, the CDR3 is TGTGCCAGCACCTTCGGCAGGGCCTCTGAAAAACTGTTTTTT.

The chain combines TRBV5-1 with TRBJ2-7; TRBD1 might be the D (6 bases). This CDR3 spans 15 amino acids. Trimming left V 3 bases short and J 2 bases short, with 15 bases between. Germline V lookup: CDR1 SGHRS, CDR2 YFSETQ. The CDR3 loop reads CASSWVSGTTYEQYF. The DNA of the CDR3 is TGCGCCAGCAGCTGGGTTTCCGGGACAACCTACGAGCAGTACTTC.

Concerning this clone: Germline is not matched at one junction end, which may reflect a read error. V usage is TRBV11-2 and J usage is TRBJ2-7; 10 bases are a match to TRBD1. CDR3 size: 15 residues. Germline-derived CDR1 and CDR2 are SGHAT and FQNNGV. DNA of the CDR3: TGTGCCAGCACCTTAGGGTTGGGACAGGGGAACGAGCAGTACTTC. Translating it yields CASTLGLGQGNEQYF.

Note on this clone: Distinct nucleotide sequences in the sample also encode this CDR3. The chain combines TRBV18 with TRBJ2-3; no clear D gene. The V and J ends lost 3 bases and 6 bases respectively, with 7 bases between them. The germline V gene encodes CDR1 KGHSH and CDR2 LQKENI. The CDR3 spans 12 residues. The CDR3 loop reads CASSPSTDTQYF. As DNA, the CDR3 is TGTGCCAGCTCACCCTCAACGGATACGCAGTATTTT. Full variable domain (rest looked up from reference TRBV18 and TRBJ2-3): NAGVMQNPRHLVRRRGQEARLRCSPMKGHSHVYWYRQLPEEGLKFMVYLQKENIIDESGMPKERFSAEFPKEGPSILRIQQVVRGDSAAYFCASSPSTDTQYFGPGTRLTVL.

The CDR3 is CASSQDHADTQYF. CDR3 bases: TGCGCCAGCAGCCAAGATCACGCGGATACGCAGTATTTT. This chain joins TRBV4-1 and TRBJ2-3; D is uncertain. The CDR3 runs to 13 residues. V shed 0 bases and J shed 6 bases, with 7 bases lying between them. The V gene's germline CDR1 is MGHRA and CDR2 YSYEKL.

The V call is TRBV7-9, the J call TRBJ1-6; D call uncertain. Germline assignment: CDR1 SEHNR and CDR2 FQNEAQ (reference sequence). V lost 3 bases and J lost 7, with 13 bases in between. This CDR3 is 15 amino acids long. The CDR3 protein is CASSFRGSGNSPLHF. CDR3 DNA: TGTGCCAGCAGCTTTCGGGGTAGTGGGAATTCACCCCTCCACTTT.

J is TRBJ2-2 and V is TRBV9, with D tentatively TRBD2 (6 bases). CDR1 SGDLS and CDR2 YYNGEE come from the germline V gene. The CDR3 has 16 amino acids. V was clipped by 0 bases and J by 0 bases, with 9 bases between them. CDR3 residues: CASSVGSGANTGELFF. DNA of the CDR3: TGTGCCAGCAGCGTAGGATCGGGGGCGAACACCGGGGAGCTGTTTTTT.

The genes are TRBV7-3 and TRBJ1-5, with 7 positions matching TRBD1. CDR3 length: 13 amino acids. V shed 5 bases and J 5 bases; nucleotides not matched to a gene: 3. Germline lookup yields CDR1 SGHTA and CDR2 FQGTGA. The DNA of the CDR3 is TGTGCCAGCAGCCCCGACAGGGATCAGCCCCAGCATTTT. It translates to CASSPDRDQPQHF. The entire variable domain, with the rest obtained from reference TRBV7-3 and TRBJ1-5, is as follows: GAGVSQTPSNKVTEKGKYVELRCDPISGHTALYWYRQSLGQGPEFLIYFQGTGAADDSGLPNDRFFAVRPEGSVSTLKIQRTERGDSAVYLCASSPDRDQPQHFGDGTRLSIL.

The CDR3 reads CATSGSLDSPLHF. The CDR3 DNA sequence: TGTGCCACCAGCGGGTCCTTGGATTCACCCCTCCACTTT. The V and J genes are TRBV15 and TRBJ1-6; no clear D. The V gene's germline CDR1 is LNHNV and CDR2 YYDKDF (reference sequence). The CDR3 consists of 13 residues. V lost 5 bases to trimming and J lost 8 bases, with 10 bases between them.

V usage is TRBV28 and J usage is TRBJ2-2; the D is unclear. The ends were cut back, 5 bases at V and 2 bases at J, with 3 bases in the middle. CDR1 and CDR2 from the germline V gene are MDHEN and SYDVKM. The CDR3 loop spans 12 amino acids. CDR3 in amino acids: CASSRNTGELFF. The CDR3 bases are TGTGCCAGCAGTAGAAACACCGGGGAGCTGTTTTTT.

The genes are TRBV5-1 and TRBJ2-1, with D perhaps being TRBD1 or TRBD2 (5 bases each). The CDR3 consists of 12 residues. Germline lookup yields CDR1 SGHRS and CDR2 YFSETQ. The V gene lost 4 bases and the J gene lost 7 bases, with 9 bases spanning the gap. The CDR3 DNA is TGCGCCAGCAGCCCGGGGCGGAATGAGCAGTTCTTC. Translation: CASSPGRNEQFF.

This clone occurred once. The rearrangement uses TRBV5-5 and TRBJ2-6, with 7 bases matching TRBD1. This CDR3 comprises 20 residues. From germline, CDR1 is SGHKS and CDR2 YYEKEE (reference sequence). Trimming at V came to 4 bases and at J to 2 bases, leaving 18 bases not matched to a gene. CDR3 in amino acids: CASSGPQGPHSKAGANVLTF. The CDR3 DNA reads TGTGCCAGCAGCGGACCACAGGGGCCCCATTCTAAGGCTGGGGCCAACGTCCTGACTTTC.

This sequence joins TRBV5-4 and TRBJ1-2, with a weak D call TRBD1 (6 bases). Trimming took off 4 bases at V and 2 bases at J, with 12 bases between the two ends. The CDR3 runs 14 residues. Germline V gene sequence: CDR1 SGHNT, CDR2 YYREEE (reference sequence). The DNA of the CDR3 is TGTGCCAGCAGCCCGAACAGGGAAAACTATGGCTACACCTTC. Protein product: CASSPNRENYGYTF. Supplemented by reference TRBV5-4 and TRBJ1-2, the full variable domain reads ETGVTQSPTHLIKTRGQQVTLRCSSQSGHNTVSWYQQALGQGPQFIFQYYREEENGRGNFPPRFSGLQFPNYSSELNVNALELDDSALYLCASSPNRENYGYTFGSGTRLTVV.

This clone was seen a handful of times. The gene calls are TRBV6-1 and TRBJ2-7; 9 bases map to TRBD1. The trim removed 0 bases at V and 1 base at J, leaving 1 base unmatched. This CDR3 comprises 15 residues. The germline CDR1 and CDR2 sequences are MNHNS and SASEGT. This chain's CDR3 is CASSEAGTGSYEQYF. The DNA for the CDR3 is TGTGCCAGCAGTGAAGCCGGGACAGGGTCCTACGAGCAGTACTTC.

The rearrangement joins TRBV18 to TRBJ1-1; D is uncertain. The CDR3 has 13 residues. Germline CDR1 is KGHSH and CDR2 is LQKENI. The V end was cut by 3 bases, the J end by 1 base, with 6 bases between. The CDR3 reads CASSPAPNTEAFF. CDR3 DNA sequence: TGTGCCAGCTCACCCGCCCCGAACACTGAAGCTTTCTTT.

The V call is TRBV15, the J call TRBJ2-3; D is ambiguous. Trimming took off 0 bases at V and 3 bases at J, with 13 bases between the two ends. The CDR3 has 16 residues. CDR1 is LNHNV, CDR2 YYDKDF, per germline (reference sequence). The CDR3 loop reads CATSRDRAPVTDTQYF. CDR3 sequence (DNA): TGTGCCACCAGCAGAGATCGGGCCCCGGTGACAGATACGCAGTATTTT.

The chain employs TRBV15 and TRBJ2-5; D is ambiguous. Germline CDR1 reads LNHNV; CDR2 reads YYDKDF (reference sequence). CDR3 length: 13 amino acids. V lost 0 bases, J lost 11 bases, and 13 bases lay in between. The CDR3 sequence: CATSRDWPLKQYF. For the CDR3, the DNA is TGTGCCACCAGCAGAGATTGGCCCTTAAAGCAGTACTTC.

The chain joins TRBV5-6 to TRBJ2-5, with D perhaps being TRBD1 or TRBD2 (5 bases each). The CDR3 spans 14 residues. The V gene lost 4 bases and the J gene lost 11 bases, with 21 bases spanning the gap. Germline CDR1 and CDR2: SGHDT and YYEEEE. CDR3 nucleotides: TGTGCCAGCAGCCTACAAGGGGAGACCTCCTGGCAGTACTTC. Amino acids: CASSLQGETSWQYF.

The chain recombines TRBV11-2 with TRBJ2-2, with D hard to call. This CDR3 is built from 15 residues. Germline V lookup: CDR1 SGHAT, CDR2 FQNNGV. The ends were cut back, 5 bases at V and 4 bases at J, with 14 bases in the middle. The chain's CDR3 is CASSPDRARTGELFF. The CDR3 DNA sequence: TGTGCCAGCAGCCCCGACCGGGCCCGCACCGGGGAGCTGTTTTTT.

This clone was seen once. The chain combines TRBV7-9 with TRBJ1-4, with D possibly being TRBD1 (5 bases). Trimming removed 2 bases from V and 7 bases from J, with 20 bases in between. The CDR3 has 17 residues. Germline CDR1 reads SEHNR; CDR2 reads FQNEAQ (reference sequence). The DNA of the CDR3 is TGTGCCAGCAGCTTAATAACAGGAGGCGGCCTTAGTGAAAAACTGTTTTTT. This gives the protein CASSLITGGGLSEKLFF. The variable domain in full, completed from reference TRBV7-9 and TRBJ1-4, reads DTGVSQNPRHKITKRGQNVTFRCDPISEHNRLYWYRQTLGQGPEFLTYFQNEAQLEKSRLLSDRFSAERPKGSFSTLEIQRTEQGDSAMYLCASSLITGGGLSEKLFFGSGTQLSVL.

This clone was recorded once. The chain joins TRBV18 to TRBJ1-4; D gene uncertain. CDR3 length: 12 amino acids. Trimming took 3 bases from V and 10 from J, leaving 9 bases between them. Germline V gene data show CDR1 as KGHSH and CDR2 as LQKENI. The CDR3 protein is CASSPRHRKLFF. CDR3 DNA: TGTGCCAGCTCACCGAGGCATAGAAAACTGTTTTTT.

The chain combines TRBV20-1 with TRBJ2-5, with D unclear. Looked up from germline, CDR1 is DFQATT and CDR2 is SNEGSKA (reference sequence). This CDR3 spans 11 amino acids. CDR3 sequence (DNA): TGCAGCCCGAGGCATCAAGAGACCCAGTACTTC. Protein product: CSPRHQETQYF.

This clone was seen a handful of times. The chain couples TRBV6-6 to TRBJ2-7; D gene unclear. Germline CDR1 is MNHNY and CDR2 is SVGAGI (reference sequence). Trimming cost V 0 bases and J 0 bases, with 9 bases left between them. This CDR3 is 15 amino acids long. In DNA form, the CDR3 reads TGTGCCAGCAGTTACTCGAGTCAGAGCTCCTACGAGCAGTACTTC. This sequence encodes CASSYSSQSSYEQYF.

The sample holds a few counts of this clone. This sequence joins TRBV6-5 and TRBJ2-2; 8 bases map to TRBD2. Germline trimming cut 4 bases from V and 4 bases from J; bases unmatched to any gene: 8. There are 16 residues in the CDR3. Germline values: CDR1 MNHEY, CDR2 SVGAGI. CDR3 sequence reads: CASSSRGGASTGELFF. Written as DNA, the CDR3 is TGTGCCAGCAGTTCCCGGGGGGGGGCCAGCACCGGGGAGCTGTTTTTT.

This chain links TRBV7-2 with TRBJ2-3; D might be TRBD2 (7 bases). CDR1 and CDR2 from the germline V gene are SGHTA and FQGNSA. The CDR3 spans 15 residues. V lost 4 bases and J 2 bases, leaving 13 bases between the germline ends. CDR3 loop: CASSSSAGATDTQYF. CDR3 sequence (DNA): TGTGCCAGCAGCTCCTCGGCGGGGGCCACAGATACGCAGTATTTT.